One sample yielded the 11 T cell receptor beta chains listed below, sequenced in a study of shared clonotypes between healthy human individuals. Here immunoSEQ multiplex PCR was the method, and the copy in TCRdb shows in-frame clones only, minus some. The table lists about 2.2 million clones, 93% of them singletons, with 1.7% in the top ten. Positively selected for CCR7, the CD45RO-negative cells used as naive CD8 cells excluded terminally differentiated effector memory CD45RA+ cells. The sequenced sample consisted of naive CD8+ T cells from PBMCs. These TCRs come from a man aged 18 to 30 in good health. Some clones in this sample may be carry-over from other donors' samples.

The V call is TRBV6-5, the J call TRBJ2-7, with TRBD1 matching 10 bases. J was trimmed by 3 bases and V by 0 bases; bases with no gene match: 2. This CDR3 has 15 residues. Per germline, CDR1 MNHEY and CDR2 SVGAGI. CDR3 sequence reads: CASSYSGTGDYEQYF. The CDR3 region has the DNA TGTGCCAGCAGTTACTCCGGGACAGGGGACTACGAGCAGTACTTC.

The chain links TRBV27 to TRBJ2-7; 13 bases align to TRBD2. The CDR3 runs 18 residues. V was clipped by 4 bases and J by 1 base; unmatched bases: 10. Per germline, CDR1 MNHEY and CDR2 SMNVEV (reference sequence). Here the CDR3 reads CASSSRPGLAGVSYEQYF. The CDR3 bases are TGTGCCAGCAGTTCTAGACCCGGACTAGCGGGAGTATCCTACGAGCAGTACTTC.

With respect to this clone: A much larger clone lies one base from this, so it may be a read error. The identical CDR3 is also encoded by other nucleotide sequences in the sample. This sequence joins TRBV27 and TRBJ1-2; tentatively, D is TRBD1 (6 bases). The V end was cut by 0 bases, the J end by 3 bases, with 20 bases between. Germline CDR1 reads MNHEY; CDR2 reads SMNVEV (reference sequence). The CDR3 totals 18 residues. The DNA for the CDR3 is TGTGCCAGCAGTTTATCAACCCCTCACAGGGAAGTGGACTATGGCTACACCTTC. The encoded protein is CASSLSTPHREVDYGYTF.

DNA for the CDR3: TGTGCCAGCAGCTCCACGGGACAGGGGGTGACAGATACGCAGTATTTT. Translating gives CASSSTGQGVTDTQYF. The chain combines TRBV7-9 with TRBJ2-3, with 11 bases matching TRBD1. This CDR3 is built from 16 residues. V was clipped by 4 bases and J by 3 bases; unmatched bases: 6. Germline loops: CDR1 SEHNR, CDR2 FQNEAQ (reference sequence).

The DNA of the CDR3 is TGTGCCAGCAGCTTTAACCAAGCTCCAGATACGCAGTATTTT. Translated, it gives CASSFNQAPDTQYF. This chain links TRBV7-3 with TRBJ2-3; D unclear. Trimming shortened V by 3 bases and J by 4 bases, and 11 bases separated the two germline ends. The CDR3 totals 14 residues. Germline assignment: CDR1 SGHTA and CDR2 FQGTGA.

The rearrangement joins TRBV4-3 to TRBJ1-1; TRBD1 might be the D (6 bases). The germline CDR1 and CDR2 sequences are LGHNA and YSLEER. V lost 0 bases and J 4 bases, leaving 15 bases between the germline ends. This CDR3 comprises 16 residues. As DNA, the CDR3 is TGCGCCAGCAGCCAAGATCAGGGGCTCGGTGCCACTGAAGCTTTCTTT. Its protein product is CASSQDQGLGATEAFF.

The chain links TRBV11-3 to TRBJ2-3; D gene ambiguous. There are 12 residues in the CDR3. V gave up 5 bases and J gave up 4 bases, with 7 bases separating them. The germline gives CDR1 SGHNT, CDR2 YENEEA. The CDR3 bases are TGTGCCAGCAGCGCCCATCCAGATACGCAGTATTTT. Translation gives CASSAHPDTQYF.

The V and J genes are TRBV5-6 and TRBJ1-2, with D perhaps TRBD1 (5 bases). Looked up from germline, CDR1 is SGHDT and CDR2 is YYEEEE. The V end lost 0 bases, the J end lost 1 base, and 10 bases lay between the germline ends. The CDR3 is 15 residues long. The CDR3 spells CASSLASQGNYGYTF. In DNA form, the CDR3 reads TGTGCCAGCAGCTTGGCAAGTCAGGGTAACTATGGCTACACCTTC.

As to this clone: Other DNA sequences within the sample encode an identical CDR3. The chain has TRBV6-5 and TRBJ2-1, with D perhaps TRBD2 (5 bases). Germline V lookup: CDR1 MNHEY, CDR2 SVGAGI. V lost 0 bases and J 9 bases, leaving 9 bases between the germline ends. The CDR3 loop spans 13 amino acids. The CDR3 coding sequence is TGTGCCAGCAGTTACTCGAGGGTCGCTGAGCAGTTCTTC. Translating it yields CASSYSRVAEQFF.

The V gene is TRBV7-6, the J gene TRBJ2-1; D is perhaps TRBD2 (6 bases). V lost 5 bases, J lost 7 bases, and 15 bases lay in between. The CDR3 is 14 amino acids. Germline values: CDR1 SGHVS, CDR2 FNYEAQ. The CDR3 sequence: CASSLPAGPNEQFF. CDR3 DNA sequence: TGTGCCAGCAGCCTCCCAGCGGGCCCAAATGAGCAGTTCTTC.

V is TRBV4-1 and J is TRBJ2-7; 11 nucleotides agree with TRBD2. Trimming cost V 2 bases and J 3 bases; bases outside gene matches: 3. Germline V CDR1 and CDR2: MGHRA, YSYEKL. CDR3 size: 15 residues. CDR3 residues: CASSQPTSGNYEQYF. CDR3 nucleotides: TGCGCCAGCAGCCAACCGACTAGCGGGAACTACGAGCAGTACTTC.